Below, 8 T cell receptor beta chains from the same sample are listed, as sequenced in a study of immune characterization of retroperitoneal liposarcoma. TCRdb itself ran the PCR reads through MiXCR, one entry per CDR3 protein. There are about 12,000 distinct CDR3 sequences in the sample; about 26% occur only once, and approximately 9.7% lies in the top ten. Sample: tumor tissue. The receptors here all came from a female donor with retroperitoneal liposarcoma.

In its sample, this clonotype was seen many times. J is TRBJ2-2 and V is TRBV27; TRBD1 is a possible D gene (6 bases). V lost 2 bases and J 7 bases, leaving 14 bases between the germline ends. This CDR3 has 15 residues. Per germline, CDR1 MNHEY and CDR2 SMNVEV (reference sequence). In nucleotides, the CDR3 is TGTGCCAGCAGTTTAGAACGGCAGGGGAGCGGGGAGCTGTTTTTT. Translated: CASSLERQGSGELFF.

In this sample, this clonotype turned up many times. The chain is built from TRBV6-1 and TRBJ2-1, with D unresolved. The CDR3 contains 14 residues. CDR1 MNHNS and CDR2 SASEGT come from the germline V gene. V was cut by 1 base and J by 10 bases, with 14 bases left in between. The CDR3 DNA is TGTGCCAGCAGTGAAGGGCAGGAGACCCACGAGCAGTTCTTC. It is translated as CASSEGQETHEQFF.

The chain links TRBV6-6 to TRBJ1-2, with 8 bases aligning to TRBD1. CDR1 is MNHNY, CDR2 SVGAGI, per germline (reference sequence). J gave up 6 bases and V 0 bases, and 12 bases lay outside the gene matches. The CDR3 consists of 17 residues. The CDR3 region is CASSYSPAMDRENGYTF. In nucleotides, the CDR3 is TGTGCCAGCAGTTACTCCCCCGCAATGGACAGGGAGAATGGCTACACCTTC.

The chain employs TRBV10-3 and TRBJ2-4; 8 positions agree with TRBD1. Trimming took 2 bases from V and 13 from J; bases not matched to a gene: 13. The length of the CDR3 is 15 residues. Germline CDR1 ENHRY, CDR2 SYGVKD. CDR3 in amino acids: CAISEMSGGYNEQYF. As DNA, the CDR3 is TGTGCCATCAGTGAGATGTCAGGGGGCTACAATGAGCAGTACTTC.

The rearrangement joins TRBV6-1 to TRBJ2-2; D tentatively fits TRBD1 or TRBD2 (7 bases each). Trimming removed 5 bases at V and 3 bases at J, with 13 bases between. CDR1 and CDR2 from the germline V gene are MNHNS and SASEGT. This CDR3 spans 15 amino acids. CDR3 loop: CASSSQGGDTGELFF. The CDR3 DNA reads TGTGCCAGCAGTTCTCAGGGGGGGGACACCGGGGAGCTGTTTTTT.

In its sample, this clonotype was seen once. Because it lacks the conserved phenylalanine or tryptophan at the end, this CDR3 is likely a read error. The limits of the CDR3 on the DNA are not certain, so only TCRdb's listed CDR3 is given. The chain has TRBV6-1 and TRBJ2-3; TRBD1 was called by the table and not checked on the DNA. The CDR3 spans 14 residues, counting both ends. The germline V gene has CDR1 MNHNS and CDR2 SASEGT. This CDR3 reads CASSEGTAQETQYL.

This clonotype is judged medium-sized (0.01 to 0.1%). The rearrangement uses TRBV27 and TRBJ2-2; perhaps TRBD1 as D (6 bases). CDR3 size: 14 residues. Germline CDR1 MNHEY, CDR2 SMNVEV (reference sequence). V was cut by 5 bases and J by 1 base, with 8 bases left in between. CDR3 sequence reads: CASSEGQNTGELFF. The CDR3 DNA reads TGTGCCAGCAGTGAGGGACAGAACACCGGGGAGCTGTTTTTT.

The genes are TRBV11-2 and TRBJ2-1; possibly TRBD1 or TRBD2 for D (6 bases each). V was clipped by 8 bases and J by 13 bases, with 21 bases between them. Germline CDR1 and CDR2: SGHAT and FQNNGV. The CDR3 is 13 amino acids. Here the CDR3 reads CASRRGVLETQFF. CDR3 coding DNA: TGTGCCAGCCGAAGGGGGGTGCTAGAGACCCAGTTCTTC.